One and the same sample provided the 27 T cell receptor beta chains below, sequenced in a study of cytomegalovirus exposure and HLA in healthy donors. A multiplex PCR was run with 60 Vbeta primers and 13 Jbeta primers. Here immunoSEQ multiplex PCR was the method, and the copy in TCRdb shows in-frame clones only, minus some. Here the sample spans about 190,000 clones, 9.5% to 15% being singletons. The sample comprised PBMCs. These TCRs come from a man aged 50 to 59 in good health and CMV-seropositive.

This clone has more than one count but fewer than ten. The chain recombines TRBV10-2 with TRBJ1-5; TRBD1 agrees at 10 bases. CDR3 length: 16 amino acids. J lost 6 bases, V lost 5 bases, and 10 bases had no gene match. Germline-derived CDR1 and CDR2 are WSHSY and SAAADI. CDR3 nucleotides: TGCGCCAGCAGTAAGCCGGGACAGGGGTCGGGTCAGCCCCAGCATTTT. It specifies CASSKPGQGSGQPQHF.

The chain couples TRBV7-2 to TRBJ2-7; 8 bases line up with TRBD1. In germline, CDR1 is SGHTA, CDR2 FQGNSA. V trimming: 5 bases; J trimming: 3 bases; junction bases outside the gene matches: 12. The CDR3 is 16 amino acids. Written as DNA, the CDR3 is TGTGCCAGCAGCGAAGGAGGGACAGGTGTCAACTACGAGCAGTACGTC. This encodes CASSEGGTGVNYEQYV.

V gene TRBV5-1 combines with J gene TRBJ2-6, with D possibly being TRBD1 (5 bases). CDR1 and CDR2 from the germline V gene are SGHRS and YFSETQ. The CDR3 spans 15 residues. V was clipped by 5 bases and J by 0 bases, with 9 bases between them. As DNA, the CDR3 is TGCGCCAGCAGAGCAGGGCTCTCTGGGGCCAACGTCCTGACTTTC. As protein: CASRAGLSGANVLTF.

The chain is built from TRBV29-1 and TRBJ1-1, with 8 bases fitting TRBD1. The length of the CDR3 is 12 residues. V lost 5 bases, J lost 5 bases, and 4 bases stayed unmatched. Per germline, CDR1 SQVTM and CDR2 ANQGSEA. CDR3 bases: TGCAGCGTTCAGGGGGCGCGGACTGAAGCTTTCTTT. The encoded protein is CSVQGARTEAFF. The variable domain in full, completed from reference TRBV29-1 and TRBJ1-1, reads SAVISQKPSRDICQRGTSLTIQCQVDSQVTMMFWYRQQPGQSLTLIATANQGSEATYESGFVIDKFPISRPNLTFSTLTVSNMSPEDSSIYLCSVQGARTEAFFGQGTRLTVV.

The rearrangement joins TRBV7-2 to TRBJ2-3, with D perhaps TRBD2 (6 bases). CDR1 SGHTA and CDR2 FQGNSA come from the germline V gene. Trimming shortened V by 0 bases and J by 0 bases, and 10 bases separated the two germline ends. This CDR3 spans 16 amino acids. In nucleotides, the CDR3 is TGTGCCAGCAGCTTAGCGGCGGGGACTAGCACAGATACGCAGTATTTT. Translation: CASSLAAGTSTDTQYF.

This clone was seen a few times. V gene TRBV5-6 combines with J gene TRBJ2-5, with D possibly TRBD1 on 5 matching bases. The DNA end favors TRBJ2-7, so the J call may be wrong. Germline V gene sequence: CDR1 SGHDT, CDR2 YYEEEE. The CDR3 loop spans 18 amino acids. The CDR3 DNA is TGTGCCAGCACCCCCCGGCGGCAGGTAGGACATCCGATCGGCGAGCAGTACTTC. Its translation: CASTPRRQVGHPIGEQYF.

This clone came up a few times. This sequence joins TRBV4-3 and TRBJ1-2; 7 nucleotides align to TRBD1. The germline V gene encodes CDR1 LGHNA and CDR2 YSLEER. With 0 bases clipped from V and 2 bases from J, the junction kept 6 bases outside the gene matches. The CDR3 is made up of 16 amino acids. The CDR3 DNA is TGCGCCAGCAGCCAAGATAGTTCAGGGGGAAACTATGGCTACACCTTC. The encoded protein is CASSQDSSGGNYGYTF.

This clone was seen only a few times. This chain connects TRBV11-3 to TRBJ2-5, with D perhaps matching TRBD1 (6 bases). This CDR3 has 14 residues. Germline CDR1 and CDR2: SGHNT and YENEEA. Trimming took off 3 bases at V and 2 bases at J, with 10 bases between the two ends. The CDR3 DNA is TGTGCCAGCAGCTTGTTACAGGGTCAAGAGACCCAGTACTTC. Amino acids: CASSLLQGQETQYF.

The chain has TRBV6-5 and TRBJ1-2; D is unresolved. Trimming cost V 0 bases and J 5 bases, with 13 bases left between them. CDR3 length: 15 amino acids. Germline-derived CDR1 and CDR2 are MNHEY and SVGAGI. The CDR3: CASSYSRRGFYGYTF. CDR3 coding DNA: TGTGCCAGCAGTTACTCGAGACGCGGATTTTATGGCTACACCTTC.

This clone was seen only a few times. The chain links TRBV5-1 to TRBJ2-7; TRBD1 might be the D (6 bases). Trimming took off 0 bases at V and 6 bases at J, with 16 bases between the two ends. Germline CDR1 is SGHRS and CDR2 is YFSETQ. The CDR3 consists of 15 residues. The CDR3 loop reads CASSLVLGAQGEQYF. CDR3 nucleotides: TGCGCCAGCAGCTTGGTATTGGGGGCGCAGGGCGAGCAGTACTTC.

This clone was picked up a small number of times. CDR3 DNA: TGCGCCAGCAGCTTGGCCACCAGCGGCACAGATACGCAGTATTTT. It specifies CASSLATSGTDTQYF. The chain couples TRBV5-1 to TRBJ2-3; D is unclear. Germline assignment: CDR1 SGHRS and CDR2 YFSETQ. The CDR3 has 15 amino acids. With 0 bases removed from V and 1 base from J, the gap between germline ends came to 9 bases.

This clone was observed a few times. The V call is TRBV11-1, the J call TRBJ2-5; tentatively, D is TRBD1 (5 bases). Germline V gene data show CDR1 as SGHAT and CDR2 as FQDESV (reference sequence). The V end lost 4 bases, the J end lost 1 base, and 7 bases lay between the germline ends. The CDR3 loop spans 13 amino acids. CDR3 residues: CASSSTVQETQYF. The CDR3, as DNA: TGTGCCAGCAGCTCGACAGTCCAAGAGACCCAGTACTTC.

This chain links TRBV5-4 with TRBJ1-2, with a weak D call TRBD1 (6 bases). This CDR3 contains 15 residues. Germline lookup yields CDR1 SGHNT and CDR2 YYREEE (reference sequence). V lost 4 bases and J 0 bases, leaving 13 bases between the germline ends. DNA for the CDR3: TGTGCCAGCAGCCCGGGGGGGCCTCCTAACTATGGCTACACCTTC. Translation: CASSPGGPPNYGYTF.

V and J are TRBV28 and TRBJ1-2; tentative D call: TRBD1 (5 bases). Germline CDR1 and CDR2: MDHEN and SYDVKM. This CDR3 is built from 13 residues. Trimming removed 2 bases at V and 5 bases at J, with 9 bases between. The CDR3 nucleotides read TGTGCCAGCAGTTTAGGGGGGACTTATGGCTACACCTTC. Amino acid sequence: CASSLGGTYGYTF.

This clone was seen a handful of times. This chain connects TRBV6-4 to TRBJ2-7; D is unclear. The CDR3 spans 13 residues. Germline CDR1 is MRHNA and CDR2 is SNTAGT. V was shortened by 6 bases and J by 2 bases, with 11 bases between the two germline ends. The CDR3 region is CASSPQRPYEQYV. CDR3 nucleotide sequence: TGTGCCAGCAGCCCGCAGCGACCCTACGAGCAGTACGTC.

CDR3 sequence (DNA): TGTGCCAGCAGCTGGAGCGACAGGGGCACTGAAGCTTTCTTT. Its translation is CASSWSDRGTEAFF. The J gene is TRBJ1-1, the V gene TRBV27, with 8 nucleotides matching TRBD1. The CDR3 loop spans 14 amino acids. CDR1 and CDR2 (germline): MNHEY, SMNVEV (reference sequence). Trimming at V came to 6 bases and at J to 4 bases, leaving 7 bases not matched to a gene.

The chain combines TRBV7-6 with TRBJ2-3, with TRBD2 identical over 8 bases. CDR1 SGHVS and CDR2 FNYEAQ come from the germline V gene. The trim removed 5 bases at V and 1 base at J, leaving 5 bases unmatched. The CDR3 runs 15 residues. The CDR3 DNA follows: TGTGCCAGCAGCCCCACGCGGGGGGGCACAGATACGCAGTATTTT. It specifies CASSPTRGGTDTQYF.

The chain couples TRBV6-1 to TRBJ2-3; TRBD1 might be the D (6 bases). V gave up 4 bases and J gave up 5 bases, with 16 bases separating them. Germline loops: CDR1 MNHNS, CDR2 SASEGT. This CDR3 is built from 15 residues. The CDR3 loop reads CASSANLGAGDTQYF. The DNA for the CDR3 is TGTGCCAGCAGTGCAAACCTGGGGGCGGGAGATACGCAGTATTTT.

The genes are TRBV7-2 and TRBJ1-2; 7 bases are a match to TRBD1. CDR1 is SGHTA, CDR2 FQGNSA, per germline. V lost 7 bases to trimming and J lost 4 bases; unmatched junction nucleotides: 9. The CDR3 totals 14 residues. The CDR3 sequence is CASTEGAQFYGYTF. The CDR3 DNA is TGTGCCAGCACCGAGGGGGCTCAATTCTATGGCTACACCTTC.

The rearrangement uses TRBV7-2 and TRBJ2-7; TRBD1 matches 7 bases. The germline CDR1 and CDR2 sequences are SGHTA and FQGNSA. The junction had 2 bases not matched to a gene; V was cut back by 8 bases and J by 4 bases. The CDR3 consists of 11 residues. CDR3 sequence reads: CASGRGYEQYF. CDR3 sequence (DNA): TGTGCCAGCGGCAGGGGGTACGAGCAGTACTTC. Full variable domain (outside the CDR3, taken from reference TRBV7-2 and TRBJ2-7): GAGVSQSPSNKVTEKGKDVELRCDPISGHTALYWYRQSLGQGLEFLIYFQGNSAPDKSGLPSDRFSAERTGGSVSTLTIQRTQQEDSAVYLCASGRGYEQYFGPGTRLTVT.

This clone showed up just a few times. The V and J genes are TRBV5-6 and TRBJ1-2; 9 nucleotides line up with TRBD1. Germline CDR1 reads SGHDT; CDR2 reads YYEEEE. The CDR3 is 13 residues long. J was trimmed by 6 bases and V by 4 bases; bases with no gene match: 4. The chain's CDR3 is CASSDTGGNGYTF. The CDR3 DNA sequence: TGTGCCAGCAGCGATACAGGGGGCAATGGCTACACCTTC.

This clone was seen more than once but under ten times. The J gene is TRBJ1-1, the V gene TRBV9, with 7 bases that match TRBD1. The CDR3 covers 14 residues. Trimming removed 4 bases from V and 3 bases from J; junction bases left unmatched: 6. The germline V gene encodes CDR1 SGDLS and CDR2 YYNGEE. CDR3 residues: CASSPHRGDTEAFF. The CDR3 DNA reads TGTGCCAGCAGCCCGCACAGGGGAGACACTGAAGCTTTCTTT.

The chain joins TRBV28 to TRBJ2-3; 10 positions agree with TRBD1. Germline V gene lookup returns CDR1 MDHEN and CDR2 SYDVKM. CDR3 size: 14 residues. Trimming cost V 7 bases and J 5 bases; bases outside gene matches: 6. This CDR3 reads CASTGQGSLDTQYF. The CDR3 nucleotides are TGTGCCAGCACGGGACAGGGGTCGTTAGATACGCAGTATTTT.

The chain is built from TRBV18 and TRBJ1-1; 7 nucleotides agree with TRBD1. The trim removed 3 bases at V and 0 bases at J, leaving 1 base unmatched. Germline values: CDR1 KGHSH, CDR2 LQKENI. The CDR3 totals 14 residues. The CDR3 spells CASSPGQMNTEAFF. The CDR3, as DNA: TGTGCCAGCTCACCGGGACAGATGAACACTGAAGCTTTCTTT.

This clone showed up just a few times. This chain links TRBV5-6 with TRBJ1-1; D ambiguous. The V gene lost 1 base and the J gene lost 2 bases, with 9 bases spanning the gap. Per germline, CDR1 SGHDT and CDR2 YYEEEE. CDR3 size: 14 residues. In DNA form, the CDR3 reads TGTGCCAGCAGCTTGAATGGAGAAAACACTGAAGCTTTCTTT. Translating gives CASSLNGENTEAFF.

The chain combines TRBV7-8 with TRBJ1-2; 8 positions agree with TRBD1. V was clipped by 7 bases and J by 4 bases; unmatched bases: 11. Germline CDR1 reads SGHVS; CDR2 reads FQNEAQ. There are 15 residues in the CDR3. CDR3 sequence: CASTPTTGDLYGYTF. CDR3 DNA: TGTGCCAGCACCCCGACGACAGGGGACCTCTATGGCTACACCTTC.

This clone was counted only a few times. An end of the junction does not agree with germline; a read error may underlie this. V is TRBV5-4 and J is TRBJ1-1; TRBD1 might be the D (6 bases). The CDR3 is made up of 15 amino acids. The V gene's germline CDR1 is SGHNT and CDR2 YYREEE (reference sequence). CDR3 nucleotide sequence: TGCGCCAGCAGCCAGTTTTGGGGGGGCGCCGCTGAAGCTTTCTTT. Protein: CASSQFWGGAAEAFF.